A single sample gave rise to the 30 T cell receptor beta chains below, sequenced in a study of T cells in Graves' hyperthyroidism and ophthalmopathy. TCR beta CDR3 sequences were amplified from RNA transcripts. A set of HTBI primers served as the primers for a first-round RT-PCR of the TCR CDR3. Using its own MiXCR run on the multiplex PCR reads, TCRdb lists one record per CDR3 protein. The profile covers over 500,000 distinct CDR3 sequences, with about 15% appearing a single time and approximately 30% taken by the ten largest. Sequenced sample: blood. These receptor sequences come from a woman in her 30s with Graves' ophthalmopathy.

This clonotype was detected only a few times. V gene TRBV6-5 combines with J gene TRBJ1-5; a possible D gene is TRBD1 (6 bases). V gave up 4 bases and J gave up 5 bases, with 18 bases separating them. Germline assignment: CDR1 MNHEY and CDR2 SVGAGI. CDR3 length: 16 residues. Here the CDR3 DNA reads TGTGCCAGCAGTTTACCCAACAGGGTAGTTGATCAGCCCCAGCATTTT. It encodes CASSLPNRVVDQPQHF.

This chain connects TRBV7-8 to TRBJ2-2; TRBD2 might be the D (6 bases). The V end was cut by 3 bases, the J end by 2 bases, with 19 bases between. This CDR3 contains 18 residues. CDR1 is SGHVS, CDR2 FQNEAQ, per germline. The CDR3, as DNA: TGTGCCAGCAGCTTTACTTATTCGGGGACTGTTAACACCGGGGAGCTGTTTTTT. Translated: CASSFTYSGTVNTGELFF. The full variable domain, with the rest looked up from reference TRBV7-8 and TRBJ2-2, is GAGVSQSPRYKVAKRGQDVALRCDPISGHVSLFWYQQALGQGPEFLTYFQNEAQLDKSGLPSDRFFAERPEGSVSTLKIQRTQQEDSAVYLCASSFTYSGTVNTGELFFGEGSRLTVL.

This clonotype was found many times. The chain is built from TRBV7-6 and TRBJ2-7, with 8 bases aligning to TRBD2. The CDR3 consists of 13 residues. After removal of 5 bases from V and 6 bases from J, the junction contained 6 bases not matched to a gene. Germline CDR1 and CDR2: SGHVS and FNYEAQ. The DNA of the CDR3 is TGTGCCAGCAGCCCAGGACTAGCCCGCGAGCAGTACTTC. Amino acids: CASSPGLAREQYF.

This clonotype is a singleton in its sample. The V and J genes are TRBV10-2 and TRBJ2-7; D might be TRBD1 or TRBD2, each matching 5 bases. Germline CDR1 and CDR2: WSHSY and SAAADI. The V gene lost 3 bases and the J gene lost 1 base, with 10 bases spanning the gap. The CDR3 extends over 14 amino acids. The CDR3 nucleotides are TGCGCCAGCAGTGACCCCGGGACGTCCTACGAGCAGTACTTC. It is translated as CASSDPGTSYEQYF.

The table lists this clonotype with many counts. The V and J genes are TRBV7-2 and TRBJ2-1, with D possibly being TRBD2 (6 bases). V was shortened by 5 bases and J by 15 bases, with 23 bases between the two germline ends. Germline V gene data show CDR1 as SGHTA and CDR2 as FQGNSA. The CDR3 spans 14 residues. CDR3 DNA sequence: TGTGCCAGCAGCCACGTGATGCGGGACCCCCAGCTGTTCTTC. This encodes CASSHVMRDPQLFF. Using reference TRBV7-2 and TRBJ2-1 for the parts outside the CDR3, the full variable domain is GAGVSQSPSNKVTEKGKDVELRCDPISGHTALYWYRQSLGQGLEFLIYFQGNSAPDKSGLPSDRFSAERTGGSVSTLTIQRTQQEDSAVYLCASSHVMRDPQLFFGPGTRLTVL.

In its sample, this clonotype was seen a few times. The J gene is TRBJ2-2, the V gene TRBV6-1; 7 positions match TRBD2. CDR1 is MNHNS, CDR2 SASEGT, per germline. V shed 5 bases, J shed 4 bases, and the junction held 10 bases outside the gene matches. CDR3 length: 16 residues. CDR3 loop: CASSRPGVAGTGELFF. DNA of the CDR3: TGTGCCAGCAGTCGCCCCGGGGTAGCGGGCACCGGGGAGCTGTTTTTT.

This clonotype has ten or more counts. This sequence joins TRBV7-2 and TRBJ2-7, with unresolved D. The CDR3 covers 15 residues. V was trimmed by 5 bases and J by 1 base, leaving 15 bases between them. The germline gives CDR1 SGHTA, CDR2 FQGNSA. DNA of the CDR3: TGTGCCAGCAGCATTGCCGATGACGGATCCTACGAGCAGTACTTC. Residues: CASSIADDGSYEQYF.

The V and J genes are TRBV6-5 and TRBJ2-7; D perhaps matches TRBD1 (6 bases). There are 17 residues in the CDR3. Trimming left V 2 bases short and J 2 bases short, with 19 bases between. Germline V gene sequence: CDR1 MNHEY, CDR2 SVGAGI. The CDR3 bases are TGTGCCAGCAGTTACACAGAACAGGGTTACGTCGCCTACGAGCAGTACTTC. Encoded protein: CASSYTEQGYVAYEQYF.

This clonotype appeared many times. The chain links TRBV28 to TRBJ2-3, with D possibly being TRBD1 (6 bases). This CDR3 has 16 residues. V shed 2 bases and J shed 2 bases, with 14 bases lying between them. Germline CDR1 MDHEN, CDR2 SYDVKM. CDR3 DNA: TGTGCCAGCAGTTTAGGGACACGCATTTTCACAGATACGCAGTATTTT. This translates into CASSLGTRIFTDTQYF.

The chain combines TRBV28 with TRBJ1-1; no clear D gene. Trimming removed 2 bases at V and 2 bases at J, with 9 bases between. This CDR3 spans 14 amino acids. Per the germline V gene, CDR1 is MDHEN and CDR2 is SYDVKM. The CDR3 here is CASSLKGRNTEAFF. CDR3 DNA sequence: TGTGCCAGCAGTTTAAAGGGCAGAAACACTGAAGCTTTCTTT.

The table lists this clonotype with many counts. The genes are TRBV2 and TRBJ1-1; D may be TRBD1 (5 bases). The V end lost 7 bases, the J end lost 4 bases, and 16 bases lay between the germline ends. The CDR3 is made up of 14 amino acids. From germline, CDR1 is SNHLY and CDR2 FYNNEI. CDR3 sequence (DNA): TGTGCCAGCATTTCTCTAGGGGAGGGCACTGAAGCTTTCTTT. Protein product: CASISLGEGTEAFF.

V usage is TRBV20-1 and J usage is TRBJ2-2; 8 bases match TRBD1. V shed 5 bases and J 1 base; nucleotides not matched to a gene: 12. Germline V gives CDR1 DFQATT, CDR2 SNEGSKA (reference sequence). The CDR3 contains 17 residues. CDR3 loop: CSAPYRGNGGNTGELFF. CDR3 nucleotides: TGCAGTGCTCCGTACAGGGGGAACGGCGGGAACACCGGGGAGCTGTTTTTT.

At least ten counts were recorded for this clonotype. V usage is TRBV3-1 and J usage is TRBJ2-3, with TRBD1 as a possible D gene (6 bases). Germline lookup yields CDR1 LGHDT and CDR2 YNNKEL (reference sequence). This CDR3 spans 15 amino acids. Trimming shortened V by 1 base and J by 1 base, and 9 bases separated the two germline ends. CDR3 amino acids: CASSQVGAGTDTQYF. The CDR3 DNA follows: TGTGCCAGCAGCCAAGTGGGGGCCGGCACAGATACGCAGTATTTT.

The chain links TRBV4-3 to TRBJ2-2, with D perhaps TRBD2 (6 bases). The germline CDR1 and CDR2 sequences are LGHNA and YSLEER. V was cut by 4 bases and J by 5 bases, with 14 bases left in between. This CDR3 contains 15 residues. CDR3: CASSLGGSWTGELFF. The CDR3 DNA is TGCGCCAGCAGCCTGGGGGGATCTTGGACCGGGGAGCTGTTTTTT.

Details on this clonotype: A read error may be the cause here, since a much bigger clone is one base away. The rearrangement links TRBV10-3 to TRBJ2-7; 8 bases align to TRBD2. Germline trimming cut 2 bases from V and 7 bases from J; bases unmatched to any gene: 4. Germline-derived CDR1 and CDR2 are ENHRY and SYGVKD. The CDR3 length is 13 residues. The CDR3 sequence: CAISELLAGEQYF. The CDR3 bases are TGTGCCATCAGTGAGCTCCTAGCGGGTGAGCAGTACTTC.

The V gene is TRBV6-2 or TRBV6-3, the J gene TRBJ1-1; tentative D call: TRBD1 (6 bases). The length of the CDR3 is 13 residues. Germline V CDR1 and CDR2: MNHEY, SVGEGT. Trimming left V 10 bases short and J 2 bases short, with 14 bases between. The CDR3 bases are TGTGCCACCGCGGACAGACTAAACACTGAAGCTTTCTTT. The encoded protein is CATADRLNTEAFF.

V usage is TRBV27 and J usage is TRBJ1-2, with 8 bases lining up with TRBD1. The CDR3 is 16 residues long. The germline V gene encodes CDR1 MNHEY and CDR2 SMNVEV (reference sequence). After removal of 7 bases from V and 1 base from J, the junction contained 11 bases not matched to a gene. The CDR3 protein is CASTTLLDRDNYGYTF. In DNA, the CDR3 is TGTGCCAGCACAACCTTATTGGACAGGGATAACTATGGCTACACCTTC.

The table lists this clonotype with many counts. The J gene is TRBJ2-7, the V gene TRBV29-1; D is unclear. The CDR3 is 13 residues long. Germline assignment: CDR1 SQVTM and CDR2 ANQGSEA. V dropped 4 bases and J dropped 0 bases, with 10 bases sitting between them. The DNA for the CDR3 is TGCAGCGTTGGGCAGGTCAGCTCCTACGAGCAGTACTTC. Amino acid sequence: CSVGQVSSYEQYF.

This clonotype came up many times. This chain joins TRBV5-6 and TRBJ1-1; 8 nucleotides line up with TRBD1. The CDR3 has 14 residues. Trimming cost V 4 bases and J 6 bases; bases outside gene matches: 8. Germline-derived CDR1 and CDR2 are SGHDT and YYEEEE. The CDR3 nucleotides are TGTGCCAGCAGCCCTCGACAGGGGCGGGCTGAAGCTTTCTTT. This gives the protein CASSPRQGRAEAFF.

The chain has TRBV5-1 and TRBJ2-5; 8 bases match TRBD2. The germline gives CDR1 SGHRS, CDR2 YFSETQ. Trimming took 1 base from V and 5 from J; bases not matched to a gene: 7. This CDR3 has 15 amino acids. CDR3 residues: CASSLIAGTPETQYF. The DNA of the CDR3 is TGCGCCAGCAGCTTGATAGCGGGAACTCCGGAGACCCAGTACTTC.

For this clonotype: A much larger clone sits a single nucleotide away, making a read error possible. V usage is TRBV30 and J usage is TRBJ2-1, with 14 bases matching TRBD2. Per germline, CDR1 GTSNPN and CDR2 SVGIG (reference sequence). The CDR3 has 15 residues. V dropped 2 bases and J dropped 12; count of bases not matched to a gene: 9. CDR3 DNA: TGTGCCTGGAGTATGGGACTAGCGGGAGTTAGGGGGCAGTTCTTC. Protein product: CAWSMGLAGVRGQFF.

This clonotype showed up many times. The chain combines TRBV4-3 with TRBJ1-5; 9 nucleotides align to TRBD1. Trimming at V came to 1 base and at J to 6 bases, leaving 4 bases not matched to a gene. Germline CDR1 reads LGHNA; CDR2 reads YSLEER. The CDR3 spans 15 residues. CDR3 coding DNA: TGCGCCAGCAGCCAAGGAACAGGGGGCTTTCAGCCCCAGCATTTT. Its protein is CASSQGTGGFQPQHF.

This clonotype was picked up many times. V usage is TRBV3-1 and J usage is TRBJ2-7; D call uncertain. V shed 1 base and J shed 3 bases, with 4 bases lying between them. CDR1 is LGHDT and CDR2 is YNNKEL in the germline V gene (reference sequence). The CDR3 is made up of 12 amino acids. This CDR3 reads CASSQVSYEQYF. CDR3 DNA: TGTGCCAGCAGCCAAGTAAGCTACGAGCAGTACTTC.

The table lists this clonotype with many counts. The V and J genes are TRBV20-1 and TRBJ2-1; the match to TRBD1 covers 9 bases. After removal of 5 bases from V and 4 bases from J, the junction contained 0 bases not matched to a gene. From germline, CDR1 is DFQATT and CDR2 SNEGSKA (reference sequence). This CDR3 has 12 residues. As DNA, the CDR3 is TGCAGTGCTGGGACAGGGTACAATGAGCAGTTCTTC. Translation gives CSAGTGYNEQFF.

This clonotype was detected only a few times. In nucleotides, the CDR3 is TGTGCCAGTAGTGACCAGCGGGGTAGCTCCTACGAGCAGTACTTC. It is translated as CASSDQRGSSYEQYF. The chain is built from TRBV19 and TRBJ2-7; 7 positions agree with TRBD2. The CDR3 is made up of 15 amino acids. V was pared by 5 bases and J by 0 bases, with 7 bases of the junction left unmatched. CDR1 and CDR2 (germline): LNHDA, SQIVND (reference sequence). The full variable domain, its missing parts supplied by reference TRBV19 and TRBJ2-7, is DGGITQSPKYLFRKEGQNVTLSCEQNLNHDAMYWYRQDPGQGLRLIYYSQIVNDFQKGDIAEGYSVSREKKESFPLTVTSAQKNPTAFYLCASSDQRGSSYEQYFGPGTRLTVT.

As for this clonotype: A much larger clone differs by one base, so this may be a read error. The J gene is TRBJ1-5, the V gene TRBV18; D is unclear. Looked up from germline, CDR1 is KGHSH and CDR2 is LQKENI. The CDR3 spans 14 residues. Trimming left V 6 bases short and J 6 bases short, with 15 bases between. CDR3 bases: TGTGCCAGCTCTCTGTGGGGATTCAGTCAGCCCCAGCATTTT. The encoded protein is CASSLWGFSQPQHF.

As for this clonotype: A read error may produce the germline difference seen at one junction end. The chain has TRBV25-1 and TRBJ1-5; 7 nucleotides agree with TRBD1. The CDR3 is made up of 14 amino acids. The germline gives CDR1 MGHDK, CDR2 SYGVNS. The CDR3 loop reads CTSSPTGGNQPQHF. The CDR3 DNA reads TGTACCAGCAGTCCAACAGGGGGCAATCAGCCCCAGCATTTT.

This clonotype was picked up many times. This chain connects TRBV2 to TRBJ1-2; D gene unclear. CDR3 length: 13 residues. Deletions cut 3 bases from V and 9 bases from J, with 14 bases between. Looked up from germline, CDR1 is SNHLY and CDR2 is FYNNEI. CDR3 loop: CASSDGPGISYTF. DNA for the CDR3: TGTGCCAGCAGTGATGGTCCGGGGATAAGCTACACCTTC.

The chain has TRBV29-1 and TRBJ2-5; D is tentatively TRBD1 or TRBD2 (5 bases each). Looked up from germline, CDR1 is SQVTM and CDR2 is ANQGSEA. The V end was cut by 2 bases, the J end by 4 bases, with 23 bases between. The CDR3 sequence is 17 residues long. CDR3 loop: CSVERTVRTGGRETQYF. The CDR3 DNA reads TGCAGCGTTGAAAGAACTGTAAGGACTGGGGGAAGAGAGACCCAGTACTTC.

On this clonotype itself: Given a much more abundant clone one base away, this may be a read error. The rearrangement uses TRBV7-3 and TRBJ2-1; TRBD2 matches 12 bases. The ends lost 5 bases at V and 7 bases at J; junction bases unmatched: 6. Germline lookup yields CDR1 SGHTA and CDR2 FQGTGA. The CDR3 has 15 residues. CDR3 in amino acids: CASSATSGSENEQFF. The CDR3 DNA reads TGTGCCAGCAGCGCGACTAGCGGGAGTGAGAATGAGCAGTTCTTC.